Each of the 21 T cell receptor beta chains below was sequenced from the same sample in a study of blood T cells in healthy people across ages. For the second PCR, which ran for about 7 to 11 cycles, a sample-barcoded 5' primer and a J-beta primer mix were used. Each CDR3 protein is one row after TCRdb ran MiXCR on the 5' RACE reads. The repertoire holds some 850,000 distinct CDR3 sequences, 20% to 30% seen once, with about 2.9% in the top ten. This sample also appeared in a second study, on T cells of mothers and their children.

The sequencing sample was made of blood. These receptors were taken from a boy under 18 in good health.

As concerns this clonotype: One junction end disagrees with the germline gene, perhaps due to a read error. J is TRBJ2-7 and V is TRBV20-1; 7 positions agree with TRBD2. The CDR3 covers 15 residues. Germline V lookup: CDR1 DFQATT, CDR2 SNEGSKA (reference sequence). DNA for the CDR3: TGCAGTGCTAGAGGTCCTAGCGGAGGACCGCACGAGCAGTGCTTC. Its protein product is CSARGPSGGPHEQCF.

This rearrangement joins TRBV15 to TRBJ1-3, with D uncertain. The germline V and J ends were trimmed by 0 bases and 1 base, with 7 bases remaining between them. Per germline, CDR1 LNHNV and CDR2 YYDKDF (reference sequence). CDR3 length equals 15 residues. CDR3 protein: CATSRDMGSGNTIYF. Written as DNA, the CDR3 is TGTGCCACCAGCAGAGATATGGGTTCTGGAAACACCATATATTTT.

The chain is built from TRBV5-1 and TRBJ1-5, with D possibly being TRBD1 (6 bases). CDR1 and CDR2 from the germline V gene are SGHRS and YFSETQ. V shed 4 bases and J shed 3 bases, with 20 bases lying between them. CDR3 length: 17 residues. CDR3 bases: TGCGCCAGCAGCCCGCGCGGCCGAGGACAGTTCAATCAGCCCCAGCATTTT. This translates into CASSPRGRGQFNQPQHF.

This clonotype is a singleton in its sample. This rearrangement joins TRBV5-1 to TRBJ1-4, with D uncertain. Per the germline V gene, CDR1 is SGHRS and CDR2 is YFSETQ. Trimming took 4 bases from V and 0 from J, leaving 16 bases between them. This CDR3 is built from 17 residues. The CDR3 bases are TGCGCCAGCAGCCCACGACCTCGACAAACAACTAATGAAAAACTGTTTTTT. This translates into CASSPRPRQTTNEKLFF.

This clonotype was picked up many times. The CDR3 bases are TGTGCCATCAGTGAGAGCCTAACTAGCGGGGGGGTCCGTGGGGCCAACGTCCTGACTTTC. This translates into CAISESLTSGGVRGANVLTF. This chain links TRBV10-3 with TRBJ2-6; TRBD2 agrees at 13 bases. CDR3 length: 20 residues. V shed 2 bases and J 3 bases; nucleotides not matched to a gene: 10. CDR1 is ENHRY, CDR2 SYGVKD, per germline.

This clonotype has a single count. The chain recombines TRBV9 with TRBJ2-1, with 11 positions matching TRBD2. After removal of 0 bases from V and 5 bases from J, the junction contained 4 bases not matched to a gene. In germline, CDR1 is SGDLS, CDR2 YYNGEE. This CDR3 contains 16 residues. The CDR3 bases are TGTGCCAGCAGCGTAGGTCTAGCGGGGGGTAACAATGAGCAGTTCTTC. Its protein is CASSVGLAGGNNEQFF.

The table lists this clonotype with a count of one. The DNA of the CDR3 is TGTGCCAGCAGTAAACTAGCGGGAGGAGGACCGTCCTACGAGCAGTACTTC. Protein product: CASSKLAGGGPSYEQYF. The rearrangement links TRBV7-2 to TRBJ2-7; TRBD2 matches at 12 bases. V lost 6 bases and J lost 1; bases outside the gene matches: 10. The CDR3 contains 17 residues. Germline V gives CDR1 SGHTA, CDR2 FQGNSA.

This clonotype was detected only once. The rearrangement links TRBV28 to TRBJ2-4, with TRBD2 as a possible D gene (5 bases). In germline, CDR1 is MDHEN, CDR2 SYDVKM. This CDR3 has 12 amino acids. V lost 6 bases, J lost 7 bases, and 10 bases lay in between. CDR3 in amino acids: CASSTRTNIQYF. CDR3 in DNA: TGTGCCAGCAGCACTAGGACGAACATTCAGTACTTC.

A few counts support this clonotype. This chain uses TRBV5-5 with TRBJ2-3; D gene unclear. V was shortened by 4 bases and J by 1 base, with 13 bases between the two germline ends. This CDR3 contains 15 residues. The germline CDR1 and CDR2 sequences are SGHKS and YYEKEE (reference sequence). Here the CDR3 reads CASSPDTWGTDTQYF. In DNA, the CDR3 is TGTGCCAGCAGCCCCGACACATGGGGCACAGATACGCAGTATTTT.

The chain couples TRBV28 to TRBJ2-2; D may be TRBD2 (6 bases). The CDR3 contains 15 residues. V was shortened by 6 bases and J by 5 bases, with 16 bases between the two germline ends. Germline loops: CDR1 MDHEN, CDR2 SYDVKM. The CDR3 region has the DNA TGTGCCAGCAGGACCGGGACTTATTCGACCGGGGAGCTGTTTTTT. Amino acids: CASRTGTYSTGELFF. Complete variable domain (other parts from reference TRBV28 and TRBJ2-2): DVKVTQSSRYLVKRTGEKVFLECVQDMDHENMFWYRQDPGLGLRLIYFSYDVKMKEKGDIPEGYSVSREKKERFSLILESASTNQTSMYLCASRTGTYSTGELFFGEGSRLTVL.

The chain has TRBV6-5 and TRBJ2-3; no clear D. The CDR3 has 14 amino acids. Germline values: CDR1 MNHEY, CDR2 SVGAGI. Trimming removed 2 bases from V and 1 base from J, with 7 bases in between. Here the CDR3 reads CASSYRPGTDTQYF. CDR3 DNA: TGTGCCAGCAGTTACCGCCCGGGCACAGATACGCAGTATTTT.

CDR3 region: CASSPLDWGSQYF. The CDR3 nucleotides read TGTGCCAGCAGCCCGCTAGATTGGGGTTCGCAGTATTTT. This chain joins TRBV11-2 and TRBJ2-3; no clear D. The CDR3 spans 13 residues. Between the trimmed V and J ends, which lost 5 bases and 10 bases, there was a span of 16 bases. Germline CDR1 and CDR2: SGHAT and FQNNGV.

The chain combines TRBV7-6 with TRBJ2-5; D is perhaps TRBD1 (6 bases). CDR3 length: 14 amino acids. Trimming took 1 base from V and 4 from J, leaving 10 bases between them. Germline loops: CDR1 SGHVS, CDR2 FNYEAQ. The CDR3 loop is CASSLGTVPETQYF. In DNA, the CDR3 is TGTGCCAGCAGCTTAGGGACAGTGCCAGAGACCCAGTACTTC.

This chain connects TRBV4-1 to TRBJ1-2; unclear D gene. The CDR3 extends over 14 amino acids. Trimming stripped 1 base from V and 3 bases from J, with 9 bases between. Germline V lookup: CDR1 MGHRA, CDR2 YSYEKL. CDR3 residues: CASSQGPGDYGYTF. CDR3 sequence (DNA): TGCGCCAGCAGCCAAGGACCCGGGGACTATGGCTACACCTTC.

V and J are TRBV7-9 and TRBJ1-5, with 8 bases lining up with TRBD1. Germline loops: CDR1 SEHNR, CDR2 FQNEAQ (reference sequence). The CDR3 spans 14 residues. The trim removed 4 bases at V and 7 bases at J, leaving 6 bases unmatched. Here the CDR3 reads CASSSQGDEQPQHF. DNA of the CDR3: TGTGCCAGCAGCTCACAGGGGGACGAGCAGCCCCAGCATTTT.

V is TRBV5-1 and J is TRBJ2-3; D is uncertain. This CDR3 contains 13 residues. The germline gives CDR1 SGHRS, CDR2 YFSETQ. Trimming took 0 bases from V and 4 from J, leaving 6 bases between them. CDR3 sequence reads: CASSLAAADTQYF. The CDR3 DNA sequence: TGCGCCAGCAGCTTGGCAGCAGCAGATACGCAGTATTTT. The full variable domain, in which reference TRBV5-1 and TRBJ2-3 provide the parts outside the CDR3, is KAGVTQTPRYLIKTRGQQVTLSCSPISGHRSVSWYQQTPGQGLQFLFEYFSETQRNKGNFPGRFSGRQFSNSRSEMNVSTLELGDSALYLCASSLAAADTQYFGPGTRLTVL.

The CDR3: CASSLGHSGGVETQYF. The CDR3 bases are TGTGCCAGCAGCTTAGGGCATAGCGGGGGGGTTGAGACCCAGTACTTC. The gene calls are TRBV11-2 and TRBJ2-5; the match to TRBD2 covers 11 bases. The V and J ends lost 1 base and 5 bases, in that order; junction bases with no gene match: 6. CDR3 length: 16 residues. Germline V gene sequence: CDR1 SGHAT, CDR2 FQNNGV.

As DNA, the CDR3 is TGTGCCAGCAGTTACTCGAGGGCAGGGGCTGGGAGTGAAGCTTTCTTT. It encodes CASSYSRAGAGSEAFF. V gene TRBV6-5 combines with J gene TRBJ1-1, with D tentatively TRBD1 (6 bases). The CDR3 spans 16 residues. V gave up 0 bases and J gave up 7 bases, with 18 bases separating them. From germline, CDR1 is MNHEY and CDR2 SVGAGI.

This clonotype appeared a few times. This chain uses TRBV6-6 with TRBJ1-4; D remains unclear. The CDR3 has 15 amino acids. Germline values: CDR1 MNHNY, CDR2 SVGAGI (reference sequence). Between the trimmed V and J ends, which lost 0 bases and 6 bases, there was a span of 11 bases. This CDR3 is CASSYSSWGDEKLFF. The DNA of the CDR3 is TGTGCCAGCAGTTACTCCTCTTGGGGAGATGAAAAACTGTTTTTT.

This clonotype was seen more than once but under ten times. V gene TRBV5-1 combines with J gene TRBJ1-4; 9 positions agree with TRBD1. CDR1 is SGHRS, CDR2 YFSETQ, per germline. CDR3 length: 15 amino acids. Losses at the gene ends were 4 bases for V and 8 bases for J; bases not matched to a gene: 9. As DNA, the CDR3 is TGCGCCAGCAGCATCGGGACAGGGCACAACGAAAAACTGTTTTTT. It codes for CASSIGTGHNEKLFF.

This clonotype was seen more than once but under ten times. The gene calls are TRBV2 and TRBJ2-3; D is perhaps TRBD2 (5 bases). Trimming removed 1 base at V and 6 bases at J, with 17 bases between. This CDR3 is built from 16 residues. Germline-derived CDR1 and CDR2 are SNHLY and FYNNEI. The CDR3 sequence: CASSEGTLQNGDTQYF. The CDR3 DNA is TGTGCCAGCAGTGAAGGGACTTTACAAAATGGGGATACGCAGTATTTT.